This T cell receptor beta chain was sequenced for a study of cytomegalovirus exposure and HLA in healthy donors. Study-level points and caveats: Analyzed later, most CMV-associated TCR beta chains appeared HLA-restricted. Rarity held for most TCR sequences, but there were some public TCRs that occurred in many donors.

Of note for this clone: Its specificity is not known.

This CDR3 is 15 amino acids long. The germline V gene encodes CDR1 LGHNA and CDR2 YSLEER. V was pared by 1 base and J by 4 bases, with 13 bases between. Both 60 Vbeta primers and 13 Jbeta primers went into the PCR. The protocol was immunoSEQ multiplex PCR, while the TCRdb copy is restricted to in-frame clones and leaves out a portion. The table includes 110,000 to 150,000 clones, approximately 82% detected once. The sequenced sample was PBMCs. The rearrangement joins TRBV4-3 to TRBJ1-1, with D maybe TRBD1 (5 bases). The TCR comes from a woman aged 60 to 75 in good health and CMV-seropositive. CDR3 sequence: CASSQGLAGFTEAFF. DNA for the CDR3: TGCGCCAGCAGCCAAGGTTTGGCAGGGTTCACTGAAGCTTTCTTT.